These 4 T cell receptor beta chains came from one sample sequenced in a study of blood T cell repertoires in COVID-19 (dated by TCRdb to the early 2020s). Libraries were made using the immunoSEQ multiplex PCR assay. Entries here come from immuneACCESS through TCRdb and include only in-frame sequences with V and J called. Some clones fail to appear in such tables; in the studies checked, an unresolved V gene covers under half of the shortfall, and the cause of the remainder is unknown. Counted in this sample were under 200,000 clones; 87% of them appeared once. The biggest ten clones account for 20% to 25% of the sample. The sample taken for sequencing was peripheral blood. Every receptor here comes from a man between 60 and 75 years old with active or convalescent COVID-19.

Comment on this clone: The same CDR3 can be traced to other DNA sequences in this sample. V is TRBV6-5 and J is TRBJ1-1; the D gene is possibly TRBD1 (6 bases). The CDR3 runs to 13 residues. CDR1 is MNHEY and CDR2 is SVGAGI in the germline V gene. The V end lost 6 bases, the J end lost 1 base, and 9 bases lay between the germline ends. CDR3 sequence: CASSGQPNTEAFF. The DNA for the CDR3 is TGTGCCAGCAGCGGACAGCCGAACACTGAAGCTTTCTTT.

The rearrangement joins TRBV6-1 to TRBJ1-5; D is unresolved. From germline, CDR1 is MNHNS and CDR2 SASEGT. This CDR3 contains 19 residues. The germline V and J ends were trimmed by 3 bases and 4 bases, with 25 bases remaining between them. The CDR3 bases are TGTGCCAGCAGTGAGGAAAGATTGAGGGTTCGGGGAAATAATCAGCCCCAGCATTTT. Its protein is CASSEERLRVRGNNQPQHF.

The chain has TRBV4-2 and TRBJ1-6; 10 positions agree with TRBD1. Germline V gene data show CDR1 as LGHNA and CDR2 as YNFKEQ. Trimming took 3 bases from V and 0 from J; bases not matched to a gene: 2. The CDR3 has 17 amino acids. Here the CDR3 reads CASSQDRGSSYNSPLHF. Written as DNA, the CDR3 is TGTGCCAGCAGCCAGGACAGGGGGAGCTCCTATAATTCACCCCTCCACTTT.

The chain links TRBV10-2 to TRBJ2-1, with 9 bases identical to TRBD1. Germline V CDR1 and CDR2: WSHSY, SAAADI. Trimming cost V 6 bases and J 4 bases; bases outside gene matches: 10. The CDR3 runs 16 residues. For the CDR3, the DNA is TGCGCCAGCAGCAAAGCGGGACAGGGTCTTTACAATGAGCAGTTCTTC. It is translated as CASSKAGQGLYNEQFF.